This TCR beta chain was retrieved from a study of beta chain features in type 1 diabetes. General observations from the study: Moderate yet significant TCRB CDR3 shortening was seen in Type 1 diabetes patients in all four CD4+ subsets.

Of the isolated RNA, all was reverse transcribed, and so the sequenced material was expressed TCRB transcripts. Sequencing used immunoSEQ multiplex PCR; TCRdb keeps in-frame clones, though not all of them. The sample holds about half a million clones; about 29% are singletons and the top ten take roughly 0.06%. Without exception, sorted populations had purity beyond 98%. The sample holds a few counts of this clone. Antigen specificity is unknown. Looked up from germline, CDR1 is SGHDN and CDR2 is FVKESK. V gave up 4 bases and J gave up 4 bases, with 17 bases separating them. The CDR3 has 16 amino acids.

The sample comprised naive CD4+ T cells from blood. The chain has TRBV14 and TRBJ2-1; perhaps TRBD2 as D (5 bases). The source of this sequence is a man between 18 and 35 years old in good health. CDR3 protein: CASSRNPGSYYNEQFF. The CDR3 nucleotides are TGTGCCAGCAGCCGCAATCCGGGATCTTATTACAATGAGCAGTTCTTC.